This is a list of T cell receptor beta chains from one sample in a study of blood T cells in healthy people across ages. TCRdb recomputed calls from the 5' RACE reads with MiXCR, one row per CDR3 protein. The data show 650,000 to 1,000,000 distinct CDR3 sequences, around 36% seen once. The source material was blood. The receptors come from a man aged 18-30 years in good health. Each CDR3 is given with its conserved first and last residue. The order of the fields is D gene, V gene, J gene, CDR3 protein. D genes are given only for firm matches.

.	TRBV4-1	TRBJ2-3	CASSRDSATDTQYF
TRBD1	TRBV2	TRBJ2-4	CASSDIDRDDIQYF
.	TRBV12-3/TRBV12-4	.	CASTESRGLDEQYF
.	TRBV6-2/TRBV6-3	TRBJ2-3	CASSYQGDTQYF
.	TRBV2	TRBJ2-5	CASSVIALGQETQYF
TRBD2	TRBV7-8	TRBJ2-1	CASSLFRTSVDEQFF
.	TRBV7-2	TRBJ1-2	CASSSGWGYTF
TRBD2	TRBV6-6	TRBJ2-5	CASSQDAGDQETQYF
TRBD1	TRBV6-2/TRBV6-3	TRBJ2-4	CASSSYRGEETRYF
.	TRBV20-1	TRBJ2-2	CSASGWGPGGELFF
TRBD1	TRBV27	TRBJ2-1	CASTLTPGGPYNEQFF
.	TRBV20-1	TRBJ1-5	CSAQRRGGSNQPQHF
.	TRBV7-6	TRBJ2-3	CASSLTARTTDTQYF
.	TRBV7-2	.	CASSLAPGQAREYEQYF
.	TRBV12-3/TRBV12-4	TRBJ1-1	CASSFGGRYTEAFF
.	TRBV20-1	TRBJ1-2	CSARVVGDYGYTF
.	TRBV6-1	TRBJ2-5	CASSEELGGGGETQYF
.	TRBV25-1	TRBJ2-5	CASSDPPGQYF
.	TRBV5-1	TRBJ2-1	CASSLDQNSYNEQFF